This TCR beta chain emerged from a study of blood T cell repertoires in COVID-19. Study-wide background: Sites in the United States, Italy and Spain provided acute and convalescent COVID-19 samples. Sources were T cells, B-cell-depleted T cells, or PBMCs; the material itself was cDNA or gDNA.

From germline, CDR1 is MGHRA and CDR2 YSYEKL. The CDR3 runs 13 residues. V was pared by 8 bases and J by 5 bases, with 8 bases of the junction left unmatched. Original processing methods: Reference gene primer amplification gave estimated nucleated cell counts. Some clones are missing from TCRdb's copy, which holds only in-frame ones; the method was immunoSEQ multiplex PCR. D and trimming were read from the DNA, whereas the V and J calls and clone size are those reported in that table. The data contain 300,000 to 350,000 clones, around 91% of them singletons. The sequence was collected from a woman aged 18 to 35 who had recovered from COVID-19. The chain joins TRBV4-1 to TRBJ2-7; TRBD1 matches at 8 bases. The sample consisted of peripheral blood. CDR3 bases: TGCGCCAGCCCTGGACAGGGCGTCCACGAGCAGTACGTC. Protein: CASPGQGVHEQYV.